What follows describes a single T cell receptor beta chain. Germline is not matched at one junction end, which may reflect a read error. This sample is drawn from a study of tumor-infiltrating lymphocytes in primary liver carcinoma. In the study overall: Stage T1-T3 N0M0 tumors measured roughly 4.2 to 10 cm at most. Productive TCRbeta read yields ran from roughly 3.65 to 7.13 million per sample and were similar between tissues.

Total RNA (roughly 530 ng) served as template for TCR beta cDNA synthesis primed by a constant-region primer. Three nested multiplex PCR rounds, a slightly modified ARM-PCR, produced the libraries for TCR beta. The first two PCR rounds, roughly 10 cycles each, used TRBV1-TRBV30 forward primers and a C-beta reverse primer. TCRdb itself ran the multiplex PCR reads through MiXCR, one entry per CDR3 protein. Of around 70,000 distinct CDR3 sequences listed, more than 60% are singletons. The CDR3 extends over 12 amino acids. Taking about 18-30 mg of unsorted bulk tissue, the authors co-extracted RNA and DNA.

The receptor's source is a middle-aged man with primary liver carcinoma and hepatitis B virus infection. The chain links TRBV12-3 or TRBV12-4 to TRBJ2-7; D tentatively reads TRBD1 or TRBD2 (5 bases each). Sequencing was carried out using liver tumor tissue from sampling region 4. Subset denoted: tumor region T4, right-lateral pole. As DNA, the CDR3 is TGTGTCAGCAGTACCGGGGCCTACAAGCAGTACTTC. Amino acid sequence: CVSSTGAYKQYF.